This T cell receptor beta chain was sequenced during a study of identical twins. Whole-study results and caveats: The same donors were not followed; conclusions instead depended on cross-sectional statistical analysis. Fewer insertions marked abundant cord blood beta clonotypes; young adult naive trended weakly, memory not at all. Analyses of zero insertions could be partly confounded by invariant MAIT and iNKT cells.

It was template switching that added a universal primer site, and there were unique molecular identifiers on the cDNA. TCRdb used MiXCR to reprocess the 5' RACE reads, holding one entry per CDR3 protein. There are 410,000 or so distinct CDR3 sequences in the sample; roughly 20% occur only once, and around 10% lies in the top ten. About this clonotype: Antigen specificity is unknown.

Losses at the gene ends were 8 bases for V and 9 bases for J; bases not matched to a gene: 8. The germline gives CDR1 KGHDR, CDR2 SFDVKD. The CDR3 is 13 residues long. This receptor was taken from a man aged 50 to 60 in good health. Sequencing used naive T cells sorted from blood. The chain employs TRBV24-1 and TRBJ2-1; 8 positions agree with TRBD1. CDR3 in DNA: TGTGCCACCAAAGACAGGGGAGCTTTTGAGCAGTTCTTC. Translation: CATKDRGAFEQFF.